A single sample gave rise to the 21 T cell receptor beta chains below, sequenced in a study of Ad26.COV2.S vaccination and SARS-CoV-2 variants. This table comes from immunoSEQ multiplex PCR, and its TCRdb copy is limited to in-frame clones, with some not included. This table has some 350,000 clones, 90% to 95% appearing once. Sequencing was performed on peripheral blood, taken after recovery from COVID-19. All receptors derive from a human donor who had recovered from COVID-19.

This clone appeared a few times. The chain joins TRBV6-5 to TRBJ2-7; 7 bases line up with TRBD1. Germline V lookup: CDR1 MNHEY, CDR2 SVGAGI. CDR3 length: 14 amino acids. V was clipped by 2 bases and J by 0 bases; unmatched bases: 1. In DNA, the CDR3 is TGTGCCAGCAGTTACAGGGACAGCTCCTACGAGCAGTACTTC. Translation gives CASSYRDSSYEQYF.

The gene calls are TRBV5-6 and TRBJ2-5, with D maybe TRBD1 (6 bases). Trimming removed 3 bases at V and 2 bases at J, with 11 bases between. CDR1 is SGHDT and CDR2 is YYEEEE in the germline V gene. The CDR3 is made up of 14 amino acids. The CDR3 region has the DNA TGTGCCAGCAGCTCCCCTACAGGGCAAGAGACCCAGTACTTC. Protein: CASSSPTGQETQYF.

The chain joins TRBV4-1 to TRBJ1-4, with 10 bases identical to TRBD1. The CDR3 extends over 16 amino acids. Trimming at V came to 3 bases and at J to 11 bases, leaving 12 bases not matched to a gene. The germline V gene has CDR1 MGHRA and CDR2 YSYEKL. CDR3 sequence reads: CASSQLPGQGLGKLFF. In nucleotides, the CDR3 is TGCGCCAGCAGCCAGCTTCCGGGACAGGGGCTGGGGAAACTGTTTTTT.

The CDR3 sequence is CASSPDSNTGELFF. In DNA, the CDR3 is TGCGCCAGCAGTCCGGACAGTAACACCGGGGAGCTGTTTTTT. The chain uses TRBV5-1 and TRBJ2-2; D perhaps matches TRBD1 (6 bases). The CDR3 totals 14 residues. V shed 5 bases and J shed 2 bases, with 10 bases lying between them. The germline V gene encodes CDR1 SGHRS and CDR2 YFSETQ. Complete variable domain (other parts from reference TRBV5-1 and TRBJ2-2): KAGVTQTPRYLIKTRGQQVTLSCSPISGHRSVSWYQQTPGQGLQFLFEYFSETQRNKGNFPGRFSGRQFSNSRSEMNVSTLELGDSALYLCASSPDSNTGELFFGEGSRLTVL.

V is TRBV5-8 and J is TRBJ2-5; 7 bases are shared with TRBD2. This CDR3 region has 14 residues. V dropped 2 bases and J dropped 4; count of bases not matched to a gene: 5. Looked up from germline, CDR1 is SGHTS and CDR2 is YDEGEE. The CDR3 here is CASSLIWGGETQYF. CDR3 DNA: TGTGCCAGCAGCTTAATTTGGGGGGGAGAGACCCAGTACTTC. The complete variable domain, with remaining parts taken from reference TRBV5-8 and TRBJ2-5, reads EAGVTQSPTHLIKTRGQQATLRCSPISGHTSVYWYQQALGLGLQFLLWYDEGEERNRGNFPPRFSGRQFPNYSSELNVNALELEDSALYLCASSLIWGGETQYFGPGTRLLVL.

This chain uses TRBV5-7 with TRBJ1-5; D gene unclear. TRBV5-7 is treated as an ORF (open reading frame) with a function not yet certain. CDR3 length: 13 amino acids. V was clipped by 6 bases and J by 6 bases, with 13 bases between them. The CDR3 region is CASNVQGSQPQHF. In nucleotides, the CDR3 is TGTGCCAGCAATGTTCAAGGGTCTCAGCCCCAGCATTTT.

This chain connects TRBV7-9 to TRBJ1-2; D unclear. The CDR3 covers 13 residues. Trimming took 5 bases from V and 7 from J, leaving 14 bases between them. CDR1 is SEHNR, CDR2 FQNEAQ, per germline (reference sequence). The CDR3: CASSPRVPGGYTF. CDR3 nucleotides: TGTGCCAGCAGCCCCCGTGTCCCAGGTGGCTACACCTTC.

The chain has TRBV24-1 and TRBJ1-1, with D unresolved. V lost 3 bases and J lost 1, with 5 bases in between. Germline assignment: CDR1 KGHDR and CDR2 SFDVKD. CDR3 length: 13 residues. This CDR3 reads CATSDRGNTEAFF. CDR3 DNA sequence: TGTGCCACCAGTGATCGGGGGAACACTGAAGCTTTCTTT.

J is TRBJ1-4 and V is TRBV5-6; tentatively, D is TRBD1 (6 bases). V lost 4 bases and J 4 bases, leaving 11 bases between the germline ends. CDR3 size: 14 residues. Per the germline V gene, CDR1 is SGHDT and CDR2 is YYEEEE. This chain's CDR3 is CASSERGVNEKLFF. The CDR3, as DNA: TGTGCCAGCAGCGAGAGGGGGGTTAATGAAAAACTGTTTTTT.

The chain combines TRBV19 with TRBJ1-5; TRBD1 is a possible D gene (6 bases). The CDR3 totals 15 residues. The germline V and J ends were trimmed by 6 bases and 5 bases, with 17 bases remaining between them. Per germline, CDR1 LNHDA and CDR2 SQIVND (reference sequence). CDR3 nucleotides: TGTGCCAGTAGCTTTCCTAAAACAGGGCATCAGCCCCAGCATTTT. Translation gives CASSFPKTGHQPQHF. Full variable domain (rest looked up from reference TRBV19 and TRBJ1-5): DGGITQSPKYLFRKEGQNVTLSCEQNLNHDAMYWYRQDPGQGLRLIYYSQIVNDFQKGDIAEGYSVSREKKESFPLTVTSAQKNPTAFYLCASSFPKTGHQPQHFGDGTRLSIL.

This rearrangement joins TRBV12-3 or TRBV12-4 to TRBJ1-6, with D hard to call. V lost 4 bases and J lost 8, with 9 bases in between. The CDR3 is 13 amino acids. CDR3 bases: TGTGCCAGCAGTTGGGGAAAGCATTCACCCCTCCACTTT. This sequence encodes CASSWGKHSPLHF.

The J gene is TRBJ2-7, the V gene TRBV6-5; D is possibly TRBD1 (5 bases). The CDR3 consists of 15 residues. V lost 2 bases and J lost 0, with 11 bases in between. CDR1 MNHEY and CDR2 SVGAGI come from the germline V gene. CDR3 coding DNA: TGTGCCAGCAGTTACGGGCAGGGTAGCTCCTACGAGCAGTACTTC. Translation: CASSYGQGSSYEQYF.

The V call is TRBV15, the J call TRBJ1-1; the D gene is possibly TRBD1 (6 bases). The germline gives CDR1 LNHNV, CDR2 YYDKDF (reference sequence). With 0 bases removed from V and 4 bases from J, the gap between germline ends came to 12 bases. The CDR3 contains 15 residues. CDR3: CATSRDRGGFTEAFF. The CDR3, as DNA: TGTGCCACCAGCAGAGATAGGGGGGGTTTCACTGAAGCTTTCTTT.

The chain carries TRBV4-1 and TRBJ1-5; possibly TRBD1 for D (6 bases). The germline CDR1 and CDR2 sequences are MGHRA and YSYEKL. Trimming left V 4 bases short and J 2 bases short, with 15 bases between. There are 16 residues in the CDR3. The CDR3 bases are TGCGCCAGCAGCCCCTACCTCGGGGGCGGCAATCAGCCCCAGCATTTT. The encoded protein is CASSPYLGGGNQPQHF.

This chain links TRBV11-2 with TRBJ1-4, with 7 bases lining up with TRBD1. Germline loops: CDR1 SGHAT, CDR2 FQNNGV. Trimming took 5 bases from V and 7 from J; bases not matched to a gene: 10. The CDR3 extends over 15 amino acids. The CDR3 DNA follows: TGTGCCAGCAGCCTTGGGTCCAGGGGGGGTGAAAAACTGTTTTTT. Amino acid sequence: CASSLGSRGGEKLFF. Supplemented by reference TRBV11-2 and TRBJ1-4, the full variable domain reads EAGVAQSPRYKIIEKRQSVAFWCNPISGHATLYWYQQILGQGPKLLIQFQNNGVVDDSQLPKDRFSAERLKGVDSTLKIQPAKLEDSAVYLCASSLGSRGGEKLFFGSGTQLSVL.

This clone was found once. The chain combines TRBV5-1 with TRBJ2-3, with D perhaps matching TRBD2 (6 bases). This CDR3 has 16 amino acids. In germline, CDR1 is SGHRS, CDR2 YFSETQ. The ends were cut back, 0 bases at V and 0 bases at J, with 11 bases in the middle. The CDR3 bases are TGCGCCAGCAGCTTGGGTACGGGGGTTAGCACAGATACGCAGTATTTT. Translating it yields CASSLGTGVSTDTQYF.

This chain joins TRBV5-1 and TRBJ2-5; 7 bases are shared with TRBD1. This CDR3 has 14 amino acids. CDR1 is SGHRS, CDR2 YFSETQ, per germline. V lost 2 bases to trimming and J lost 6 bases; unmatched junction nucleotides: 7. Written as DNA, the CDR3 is TGCGCCAGCAGCTTAGGTACAGGGGTGAAGACCCAGTACTTC. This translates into CASSLGTGVKTQYF.

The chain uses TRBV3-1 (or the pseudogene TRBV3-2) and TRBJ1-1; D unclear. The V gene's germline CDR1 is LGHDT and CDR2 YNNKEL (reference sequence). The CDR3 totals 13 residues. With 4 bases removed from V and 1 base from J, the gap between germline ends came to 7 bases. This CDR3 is CASSRPGNTEAFF. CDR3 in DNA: TGTGCCAGCAGCCGGCCGGGGAACACTGAAGCTTTCTTT.

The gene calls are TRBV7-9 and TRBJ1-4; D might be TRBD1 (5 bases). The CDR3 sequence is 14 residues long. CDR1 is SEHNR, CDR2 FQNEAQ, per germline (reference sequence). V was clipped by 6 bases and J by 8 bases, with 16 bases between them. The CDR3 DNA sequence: TGTGCCAGCAGTCATGTCGGTGAGGGGGAAAAACTGTTTTTT. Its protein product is CASSHVGEGEKLFF. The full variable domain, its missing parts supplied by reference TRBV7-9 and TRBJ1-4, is DTGVSQNPRHKITKRGQNVTFRCDPISEHNRLYWYRQTLGQGPEFLTYFQNEAQLEKSRLLSDRFSAERPKGSFSTLEIQRTEQGDSAMYLCASSHVGEGEKLFFGSGTQLSVL.

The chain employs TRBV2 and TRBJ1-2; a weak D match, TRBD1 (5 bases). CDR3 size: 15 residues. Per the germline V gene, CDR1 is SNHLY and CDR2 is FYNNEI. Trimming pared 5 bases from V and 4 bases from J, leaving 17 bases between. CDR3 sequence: CASSRDPGALYGYTF. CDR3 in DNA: TGTGCCAGCAGTCGTGACCCTGGGGCCCTCTATGGCTACACCTTC.

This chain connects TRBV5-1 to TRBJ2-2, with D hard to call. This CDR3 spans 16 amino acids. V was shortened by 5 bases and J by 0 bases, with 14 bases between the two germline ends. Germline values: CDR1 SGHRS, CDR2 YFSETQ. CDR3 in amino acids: CASSFIQPTNTGELFF. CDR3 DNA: TGCGCCAGCAGTTTTATCCAGCCGACGAACACCGGGGAGCTGTTTTTT.